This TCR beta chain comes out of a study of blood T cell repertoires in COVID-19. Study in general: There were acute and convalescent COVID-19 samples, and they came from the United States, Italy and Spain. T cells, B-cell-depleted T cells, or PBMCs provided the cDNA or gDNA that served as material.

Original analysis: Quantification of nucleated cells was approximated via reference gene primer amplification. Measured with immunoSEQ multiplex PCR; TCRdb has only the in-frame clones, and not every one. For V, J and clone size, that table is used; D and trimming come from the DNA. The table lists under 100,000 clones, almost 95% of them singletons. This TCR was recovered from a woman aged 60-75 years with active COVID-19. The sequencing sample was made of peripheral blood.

The CDR3 coding sequence is TGTGCCAGCAGCCTAGGGACTAGCGGGAGGGATGAGCAGTTCTTC. Its protein product is CASSLGTSGRDEQFF. J is TRBJ2-1 and V is TRBV3-1 (or the pseudogene TRBV3-2), with 16 bases matching TRBD2. Unmatched junction bases numbered 2, after V lost 4 bases and J lost 8 bases. This CDR3 region has 15 residues. The V gene's germline CDR1 is LGHDT and CDR2 YNNKEL (reference sequence).